These T cell receptor beta chains were read from a single sample in a study of blood T cell repertoires in COVID-19. Repertoires were generated with immunoSEQ multiplex PCR, while TCRdb's copy carries only in-frame clones and drops some. The sample lists about 190,000 clones, 70% to 90% seen once, with around a fifth in the top ten. Sample: peripheral blood. These TCRs come from a man in his sixties with active or convalescent COVID-19. Both conserved end residues are part of each CDR3. A D gene is named only where the DNA matches it firmly. A row's size may be missing; if present it is once, few, many or a size class.

>TRBV3-1/TRBV3-2|-|-|TRBJ1-1
CASSPPGGAAEAFF
TGTGCCAGCAGCCCCCCAGGCGGGGCTGCAGAAGCTTTCTTT
>TRBV3-1/TRBV3-2|-|-|TRBJ1-2
CASGMGEGYRGYTF
TGTGCCAGCGGGATGGGGGAGGGGTATCGGGGCTACACCTTC
>TRBV2|-|-|TRBJ2-3
CASSVGLVRASTDTQYF
TGTGCCAGCAGTGTGGGTTTGGTGCGGGCTAGCACAGATACGCAGTATTTT
>TRBV7-9|-|TRBD1|TRBJ2-7
CASSANRGFGLYEQYF
TGTGCCAGCAGCGCAAACAGGGGATTTGGCCTCTACGAGCAGTACTTC
>TRBV19|-|TRBD1|TRBJ1-2
CASHGLRDRGHYGYTF
TGTGCCAGCCACGGCCTCCGGGACAGGGGACACTATGGCTACACCTTC
>TRBV10-3|-|TRBD2|TRBJ2-5
CAISESSSGLETQYF
TGTGCCATCAGTGAGTCGTCTAGCGGGTTAGAGACCCAGTACTTC
>TRBV19|-|-|TRBJ1-1
CASSTRGRGAVDTEAFF
TGTGCCAGTAGTACCCGTGGGCGGGGGGCGGTGGACACTGAAGCTTTCTTT
>TRBV19|-|TRBD1|TRBJ1-2
CASSNRPGQGKDTF
TGTGCCAGTAGCAACCGACCGGGACAGGGAAAGGACACCTTC
>TRBV10-3|-|-|TRBJ2-2
CAISVQGMNTGELFF
TGTGCCATCAGTGTACAGGGAATGAACACCGGGGAGCTGTTTTTT
>TRBV11-2|-|TRBD1|TRBJ2-5
CASSFPRTGVQETQYF
TGTGCCAGCAGCTTCCCACGGACAGGGGTACAAGAGACCCAGTACTTC
>TRBV30|-|TRBD1|TRBJ2-3
CAWGTGTDTQYF
TGTGCCTGGGGGACAGGGACAGATACGCAGTATTTT
>TRBV28|once|TRBD1|TRBJ1-2
CASSLSDRENYGYTF
TGTGCCAGCAGTCTGAGTGACAGGGAGAACTATGGCTACACCTTC
>TRBV10-3|-|TRBD2|TRBJ2-1
CAISPLAGAYNEQFF
TGTGCCATCAGTCCCCTAGCGGGGGCCTACAATGAGCAGTTCTTC